This T cell receptor beta chain was retrieved from a study of T cells in Graves' hyperthyroidism and ophthalmopathy. Exclusion followed for patients with uncontrolled infection, other autoimmune disease, pregnancy or lactation. Findings of the study overall: Blood also contained most expanded thyroid clonotypes above 0.001.

Authors of the study amplified TCR beta CDR3 regions from RNA transcripts. With the HTBI primer set, the TCR CDR3 went through a first round of RT-PCR. Using its own MiXCR run on the multiplex PCR reads, TCRdb lists one record per CDR3 protein. The repertoire has 500,000 to 550,000 distinct CDR3 sequences, under 25% of them found once; the top ten carry 26%. V lost 2 bases and J lost 3, with 13 bases in between. Looked up from germline, CDR1 is ENHRY and CDR2 is SYGVKD. CDR3 size: 16 residues. About this clonotype: The antigen is undetermined.

The rearrangement links TRBV10-3 to TRBJ2-2; the D gene is possibly TRBD2 (6 bases). The specimen sequenced was blood. The sequence derives from a man between 18 and 29 years old with Graves' hyperthyroidism. Written as DNA, the CDR3 is TGTGCCATCAGTGAGGGCGGAGGGGAGTACACCGGGGAGCTGTTTTTT. Translating it yields CAISEGGGEYTGELFF.